This T cell receptor beta chain originates from a study of blood T cell repertoires in COVID-19 (dated by TCRdb to the early 2020s). About the investigation overall: Collaborator samples came from the United States, Italy and Spain and covered acute and convalescent phases of COVID-19. The material from the prospective study consisted of cDNA or gDNA derived from T cells, B-cell-depleted T cells, or PBMCs. Subjects who had been exposed to COVID-19, were actively infected with it, or had recovered from it provided the deeply sampled blood TCRbeta repertoires that made up the dataset. The repertoires were released in a freely available public database meant as a resource for research on the immune response to SARS-CoV-2. Samples were obtained from the ongoing ImmuneRACE study (first 160 participants) and from approximately 1,200 subjects provided by 6 global collaborators. A de-identified subject ID, COVID-19 status, age in years and sex were almost always included in the sample metadata. Where available, HLA class I and class II types were taken from metadata supplied by the sample provider and were not determined by assay-based typing. The study at large found these results: Clinical and demographic metadata were provided uncurated, with the amount varying by source and participant.

V has 7 bases trimmed and J has 4 bases trimmed; junction bases matching no gene number 8. The germline V gene (reference sequence) yields LNHDA for CDR1 and SQIVND for CDR2. The CDR3 measures 14 amino acids from cysteine to phenylalanine. Here the CDR3 DNA is all that survives: 42 bases in frame from base 1. At one collaborating source in Seattle, patients were enrolled during active infection and were followed longitudinally through the course of disease. Collaborating institutions collected whole blood in K2EDTA tubes following their own protocols. Collaborator samples were shipped for TCRbeta analysis as frozen whole blood, isolated PBMCs, or DNA extracted from either sample type. TCRbeta CDR3 regions were amplified from genomic DNA by means of the immunoSEQ Assay, a bias-controlled multiplex PCR. The authors' analysis ran thus. The number of nucleated cells in each sample was estimated from the amplification of reference gene primers within the assay. To quantify the absolute abundance of each unique TCRbeta CDR3 rearrangement, sequence reads were collapsed and filtered. For each sample, productive Simpson clonality was calculated as the square root of Simpson's diversity index across productive rearrangements. Imported from immuneACCESS, the table was reduced by TCRdb to in-frame sequences with V and J called. These copies leave out some clones; in studies compared against another copy, an unresolved V gene accounts for under half, and the cause of the remainder is not known. V, J and clone size derive from that table, while D and trimming were established from the DNA sequence. The table for this sample lists fewer than 250,000 clones; around 80% of them were counted only once. The biggest ten clones account for about 11% of the sample.

Note on this clone: Its antigen is unknown. No qualities accompany the bases; no much larger clone lies one base away.

The material sequenced was peripheral blood. This sequence was found in a woman aged 80 or over with COVID-19, enrolled during active disease. The sequence links TRBV19 to TRBJ2-3; 7 bases in the middle match TRBD1. CDR3 sequence: CASNRQGSSDTQYF. The DNA sequence reads TGTGCCAGTAATCGACAGGGATCTTCAGATACGCAGTATTTT.